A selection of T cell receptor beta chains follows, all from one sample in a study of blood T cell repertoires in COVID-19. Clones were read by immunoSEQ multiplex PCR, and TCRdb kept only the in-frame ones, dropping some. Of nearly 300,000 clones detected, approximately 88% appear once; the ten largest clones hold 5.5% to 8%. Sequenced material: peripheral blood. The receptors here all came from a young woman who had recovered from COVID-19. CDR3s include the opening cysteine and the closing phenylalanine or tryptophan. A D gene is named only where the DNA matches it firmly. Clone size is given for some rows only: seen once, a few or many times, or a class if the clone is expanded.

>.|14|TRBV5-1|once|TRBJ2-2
TGCGCCAGCTTGGGGACTGCGAACACCGGGGAGCTGTTTTTT
CASLGTANTGELFF
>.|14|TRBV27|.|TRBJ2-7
TGTGCCAGCCACACGAACGGACACTCATACGAGCAGTACTTC
CASHTNGHSYEQYF
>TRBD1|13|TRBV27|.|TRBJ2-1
TGTGCCAGCAGTTTCGACAGGGCAAATGAGCAGTTCTTC
CASSFDRANEQFF
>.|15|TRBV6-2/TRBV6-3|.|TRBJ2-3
TGTGCCAGCAGTTACTCTGCGGGGACCACAGATACGCAGTATTTT
CASSYSAGTTDTQYF
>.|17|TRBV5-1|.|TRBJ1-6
TGCGCCAGCAGCCTAACAGGGTTCCCAGGGGATGGGTCACCCCTCCACTTT
CASSLTGFPGDGSPLHF
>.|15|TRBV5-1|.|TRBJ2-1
TGCGCCAGCAGCTTGGTTGCAGGCCCCTACAATGAGCAGTTCTTC
CASSLVAGPYNEQFF
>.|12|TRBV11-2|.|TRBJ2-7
TGTGCCAGCAGCGCGACAACCTACGAGCAGTACTTC
CASSATTYEQYF
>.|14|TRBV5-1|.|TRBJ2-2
TGCGCCAGCAGCTTGGGGCAGGGCCCCGGGGAGCTGTTTTTT
CASSLGQGPGELFF
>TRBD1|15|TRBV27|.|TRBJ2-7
TGTGCCAGCAGTTTAAAATGGACAGGGGACTACGAGCAGTACTTC
CASSLKWTGDYEQYF
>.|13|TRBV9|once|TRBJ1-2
TGTGCCAGCAGCGTCTATCTATCCTATGGCTACACCTTC
CASSVYLSYGYTF
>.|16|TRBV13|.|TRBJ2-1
TGTGCCAGCAGCTTAGTCGCAGGACAGCGAAACAATGAGCAGTTCTTC
CASSLVAGQRNNEQFF
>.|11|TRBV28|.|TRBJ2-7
TGTGCCAGTAGACAGGTGGACGAGCAGTACTTC
CASRQVDEQYF
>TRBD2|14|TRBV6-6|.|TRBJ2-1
TGTGCCAGCAGCGCTCTAGCGGGGTCCGATGAGCAGTTCTTC
CASSALAGSDEQFF
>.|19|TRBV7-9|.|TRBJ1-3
TGTGCCAGCAGCTTACCGAGTACGACAGTGCACTCCTCTGGAAACACCATATATTTT
CASSLPSTTVHSSGNTIYF
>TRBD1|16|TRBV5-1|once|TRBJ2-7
TGCGCCAGCAGCTTGGACGGGACAGGGGGCCGAAACGAGCAGTACTTC
CASSLDGTGGRNEQYF
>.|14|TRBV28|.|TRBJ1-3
TGTGCCAGCAGCCAGCAACAGTCTGGAAACACCATATATTTT
CASSQQQSGNTIYF
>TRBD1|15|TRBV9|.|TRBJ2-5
TGTGCCAGCAGCGCCGGGACAGCCGCTCAAGAGACCCAGTACTTC
CASSAGTAAQETQYF
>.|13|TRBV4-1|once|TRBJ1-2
TGCGCCAGCAGCTTCGACAACCCCCATAGCTACACCTTC
CASSFDNPHSYTF
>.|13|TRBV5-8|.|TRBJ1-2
TGTGCCAGCAGGACAGGAACAGGCTATGGCTACACCTTC
CASRTGTGYGYTF
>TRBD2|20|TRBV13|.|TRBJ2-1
TGTGCCAGCAGCAGAACTCCGGGACTAGCGGGGGGTCAAGGGATTATTGAGCAGTTCTTC
CASSRTPGLAGGQGIIEQFF
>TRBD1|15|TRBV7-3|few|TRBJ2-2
TGTGCCAGCAGCCCAGACAGGGTCGGCACCGGGGAGCTGTTTTTT
CASSPDRVGTGELFF
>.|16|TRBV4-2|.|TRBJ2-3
TGTGCCAGCAGCTTTCACACCGGGAAAGAGGAAGATACGCAGTATTTT
CASSFHTGKEEDTQYF
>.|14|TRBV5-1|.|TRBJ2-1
TGCGCCAGCAGCTTGGAAGACCCTAGCGATGAGCAGTTCTTC
CASSLEDPSDEQFF
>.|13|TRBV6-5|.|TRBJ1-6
TGTGCCAGCGAAATCTCCGCGGGCTCACCCCTCCACTTT
CASEISAGSPLHF
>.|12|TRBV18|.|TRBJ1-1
TGTGCCAGCTCGTACAGGAATACTGAAGCTTTCTTT
CASSYRNTEAFF
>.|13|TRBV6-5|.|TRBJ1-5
TGTGCCAGCACGGGACAAGTTGGACAGCCCCAGCATTTT
CASTGQVGQPQHF
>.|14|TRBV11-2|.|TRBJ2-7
TGTGCCAGCAGCGGGCAGCTAGCTTCCGACGAGCAGTACTTC
CASSGQLASDEQYF
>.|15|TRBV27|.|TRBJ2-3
TGTGCCAGCTGCCTATCCAGGGGTTCCACAGATACGCAGTATTTT
CASCLSRGSTDTQYF
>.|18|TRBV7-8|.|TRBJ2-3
TGTGCCAGCAGCTCCCACACACGACTGACCTGGGTTGTAGATACGCAGTATTTT
CASSSHTRLTWVVDTQYF
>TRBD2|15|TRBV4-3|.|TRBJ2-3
TGCGCCAGCAGCCAAGACGAGGCGGGGGGGGATACGCAGTATTTT
CASSQDEAGGDTQYF
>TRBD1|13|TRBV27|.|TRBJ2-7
TGTGCCAGCAGGGGGACAGGAAACTACGAGCAGTACTTC
CASRGTGNYEQYF
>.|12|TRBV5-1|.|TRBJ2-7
TGCGCCAGCAGCTTGGTAGTCTCCGAGCAGTACTTC
CASSLVVSEQYF
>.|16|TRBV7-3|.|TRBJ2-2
TGTGCCAGCAGCTCAGGACAGAATTCGAACACCGGGGAGCTGTTTTTT
CASSSGQNSNTGELFF
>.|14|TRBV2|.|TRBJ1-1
TGTGCCAGCAGTGAAGCTCGGCAGGGGAACTCGGCTTTCTTT
CASSEARQGNSAFF
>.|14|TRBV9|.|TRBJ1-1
TGTGCCAGCAGCGCCGGGGGGGGCAGCACTGAAGCTTTCTTT
CASSAGGGSTEAFF
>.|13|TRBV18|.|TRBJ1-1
TGTGCCAGCTCACCCGGGAAGAACACTGAAGCTTTCTTT
CASSPGKNTEAFF
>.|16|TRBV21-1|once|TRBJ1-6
TGTGCCAGCAGATTAGATCGGGACAGGGAGCGTTCACCCCTCCACTTT
CASRLDRDRERSPLHF
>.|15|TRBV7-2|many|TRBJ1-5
TGTGCCAGCAGCCCGAAACAGGGTACGGGGCAGCCCCAGCATTTT
CASSPKQGTGQPQHF
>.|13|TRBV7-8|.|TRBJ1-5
TGTGCCAGCAGCCCTACCCTCAATCAGCCCCAGCATTTT
CASSPTLNQPQHF
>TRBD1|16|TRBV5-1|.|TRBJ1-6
TGCGCCAGCAGCTTGGATACAGGGGGCTATAATTCACCCCTCCACTTT
CASSLDTGGYNSPLHF
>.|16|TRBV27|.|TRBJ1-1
TGTGCCAGCAGCCTCCACCCGGGACAAATGAACACTGAAGCTTTCTTT
CASSLHPGQMNTEAFF
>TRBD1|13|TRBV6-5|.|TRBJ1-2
TGTGCCAGCAGTTGGACAGGGGGCAATGGCTACACCTTC
CASSWTGGNGYTF
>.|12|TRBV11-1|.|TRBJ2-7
TGTGCCAGCAGCTTACTAGGACAGCAGCAGTACTTC
CASSLLGQQQYF
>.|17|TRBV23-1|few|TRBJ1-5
TGCGCCAGCAGTCAAATTTTTTGGGCTTCTAGCAATCAGCCCCAGCATTTT
CASSQIFWASSNQPQHF
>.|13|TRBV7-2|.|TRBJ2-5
TGTGCCAGCAGCTTATATCTAGCGGAGACCCAGTACTTC
CASSLYLAETQYF